The rows below give T cell receptor beta chains drawn from one sample of a study of CD8 T cells in Susac syndrome. TCRdb re-called the immunoSEQ multiplex PCR reads with MiXCR, one entry per CDR3 protein. Of around 200,000 distinct CDR3 sequences in the sample, 95% were seen once. The sequenced sample consisted of CD4+ T cells from PBMCs. Receptors originate from a human donor with multiple sclerosis. Each CDR3 is given with its conserved first and last residue. The order of the fields is J gene, D gene, clone size, V gene, CDR3 DNA, CDR3 protein. The D gene is left open where the match is weak. Expanded clones get a size class; other rows say once, few or many, or leave the size out.

J: TRBJ1-2; D: .; size: .; V: TRBV27; DNA: TGTGCCAGCAGTCCCGATGGTTTAGGGTATGGCTACACCTTC; CDR3: CASSPDGLGYGYTF
J: TRBJ2-1; D: TRBD1; size: .; V: TRBV7-2; DNA: TGTGCCAGCAGGTCTGACAGGGGGCCTTACAATGAGCAGTTCTTC; CDR3: CASRSDRGPYNEQFF
J: TRBJ1-6; D: .; size: once; V: TRBV30; DNA: TGTGCCTGGGGCGCGAAAGGACTCTCTAATTCACCCCTCCACTTT; CDR3: CAWGAKGLSNSPLHF
J: TRBJ2-1; D: .; size: .; V: TRBV7-2; DNA: TGTGCCAGCAGCATCAGGACCCAGGGGGGATCCTACAATGAGCAGTTCTTC; CDR3: CASSIRTQGGSYNEQFF
J: TRBJ1-2; D: .; size: .; V: TRBV29-1; DNA: TGCAGCGTTGATGGTAGTTATGGCTACACCTTC; CDR3: CSVDGSYGYTF
J: TRBJ2-5; D: .; size: .; V: TRBV6-2/TRBV6-3; DNA: TGTGCCAGCAGTTACGGACAGATCCAAGAGACCCAGTACTTC; CDR3: CASSYGQIQETQYF
J: TRBJ2-3; D: .; size: .; V: TRBV7-3; DNA: TGTGCCAGCAGCTTGCAGGGTGGGGGCACAGATACGCAGTATTTT; CDR3: CASSLQGGGTDTQYF
J: TRBJ1-1; D: .; size: .; V: TRBV29-1; DNA: TGCAGCGTTGGGGGACTAAGGAACACTGAAGCTTTCTTT; CDR3: CSVGGLRNTEAFF
J: TRBJ1-2; D: TRBD1; size: .; V: TRBV5-6; DNA: TGTGCCAGCAGCTTGGTCCAGGGGGTTCTGGACTATGGCTACACCTTC; CDR3: CASSLVQGVLDYGYTF
J: TRBJ1-5; D: .; size: .; V: TRBV15; DNA: TGTGCCACCAGCAGAGCCAATCAGCCCCAGCATTTT; CDR3: CATSRANQPQHF
J: TRBJ2-5; D: TRBD2; size: .; V: TRBV20-1; DNA: TGCAGTGCTTCCCGACTAGCGGGGTTTGAGACCCAGTACTTC; CDR3: CSASRLAGFETQYF
J: TRBJ1-1; D: TRBD1; size: few; V: TRBV19; DNA: TGTGCCAGTAGTGTGGGACAGGCTAACACTGAAGCTTTCTTT; CDR3: CASSVGQANTEAFF
J: TRBJ2-1; D: TRBD2; size: .; V: TRBV12-3/TRBV12-4; DNA: TGTGCCAGCAGCCGAATGGGACTAGCGGGAAACAATGAGCAGTTCTTC; CDR3: CASSRMGLAGNNEQFF
J: TRBJ2-1; D: .; size: .; V: TRBV29-1; DNA: TGCAGCGCCGACAGGTACAATGAGCAGTTCTTC; CDR3: CSADRYNEQFF
J: TRBJ1-2; D: .; size: .; V: TRBV3-1; DNA: TGTGCCAGCAGCATCTACTCTGGGGGAGAAGCTAACTATGGCTACACCTTC; CDR3: CASSIYSGGEANYGYTF
J: TRBJ1-2; D: .; size: .; V: TRBV14; DNA: TGTGCCAGCAGCCAAGATCAAAGGCAGGGCGGCTACACCTTC; CDR3: CASSQDQRQGGYTF
J: TRBJ2-1; D: TRBD2; size: .; V: TRBV20-1; DNA: TGCAGTGCTAGGAACCTAGCGGGGGGGCCCCTCAATGAGCAGTTCTTC; CDR3: CSARNLAGGPLNEQFF
J: TRBJ2-7; D: TRBD1; size: .; V: TRBV6-5; DNA: TGTGCCAGCAGGCGCACCGGGACAGGAACCTACGAGCAGTACTTC; CDR3: CASRRTGTGTYEQYF
J: TRBJ1-6; D: TRBD1; size: .; V: TRBV6-6; DNA: TGTGCCAGCAGCATAATCGACAGGGGCGATTCACCCCTCCACTTT; CDR3: CASSIIDRGDSPLHF
J: TRBJ2-1; D: .; size: .; V: TRBV30; DNA: TGTGCCTGGAGTTTCAAGGTTGGGAATGAGCAGTTCTTC; CDR3: CAWSFKVGNEQFF
J: TRBJ1-1; D: .; size: .; V: TRBV29-1; DNA: TGCAGCGTTGGCAGGCTGAACACTGAAGCTTTCTTT; CDR3: CSVGRLNTEAFF
J: TRBJ2-7; D: TRBD1; size: .; V: TRBV3-1; DNA: TGTGCCAGCAGCCAAGCGACAGGGGATTTTACCTACGAGCAGTACTTC; CDR3: CASSQATGDFTYEQYF
J: TRBJ2-1; D: TRBD2; size: once; V: TRBV20-1; DNA: TGCAGTGCTAGACGGACTAGCGGGCTATACAATGAGCAGTTCTTC; CDR3: CSARRTSGLYNEQFF
J: TRBJ2-5; D: TRBD1; size: .; V: TRBV14; DNA: TGTGCCAGCAGCCCCGGACAGGGGGCTGGATTCGGAGAGACCCAGTACTTC; CDR3: CASSPGQGAGFGETQYF
J: TRBJ2-1; D: .; size: .; V: TRBV9; DNA: TGTGCCAGCAGCGTAGACTACAATGAGCAGTTCTTC; CDR3: CASSVDYNEQFF
J: TRBJ2-7; D: TRBD2; size: .; V: TRBV30; DNA: TGTGCCTGGAGTTCCAGCGGGGGGCACTACGAGCAGTACTTC; CDR3: CAWSSSGGHYEQYF
J: TRBJ1-2; D: .; size: .; V: TRBV12-3/TRBV12-4; DNA: TGTGCCAGCAGTAAGACCGGGCCAAGCTATGGCTACACCTTC; CDR3: CASSKTGPSYGYTF
J: TRBJ2-5; D: .; size: .; V: TRBV3-1; DNA: TGTGCCAGCAGCCGAGCGCACAGGGTGTACCAAGAGACCCAGTACTTC; CDR3: CASSRAHRVYQETQYF
J: TRBJ1-1; D: .; size: .; V: TRBV20-1; DNA: TGCAGTGCCGGGGACGGCGACCGGGAAGCTTTCTTT; CDR3: CSAGDGDREAFF
J: TRBJ2-5; D: .; size: .; V: TRBV27; DNA: TGTGCCAGCAGTTTATTGGGAACTCAAGAGACCCAGTACTTC; CDR3: CASSLLGTQETQYF
J: TRBJ1-5; D: .; size: .; V: TRBV7-9; DNA: TGTGCCAGCAGCCCCGAGCGCGGGGAGCCCCAGCATTTT; CDR3: CASSPERGEPQHF
J: TRBJ2-3; D: TRBD2; size: .; V: TRBV12-3/TRBV12-4; DNA: TGTGCCAGCAGAGTTAGCGGGGCTAACACAGATACGCAGTATTTT; CDR3: CASRVSGANTDTQYF
J: TRBJ2-2; D: .; size: few; V: TRBV9; DNA: TGTGCCAGCAGCGTTAACACCGGGGAGCTGTTTTTT; CDR3: CASSVNTGELFF
J: TRBJ2-1; D: TRBD2; size: .; V: TRBV9; DNA: TGTGCCAGCAGCGTAGGTAGAGGGGAGGGCAATGAGCAGTTCTTC; CDR3: CASSVGRGEGNEQFF
J: TRBJ2-7; D: .; size: .; V: TRBV20-1; DNA: TGCAGTGCTAGGGCCCGGTCCTACGAGCAGTACTTC; CDR3: CSARARSYEQYF
J: TRBJ2-7; D: TRBD1; size: .; V: TRBV18; DNA: TGTGCCAGCTCACCCTCGACAGGGTCCCTCTACGAGCAGTACTTC; CDR3: CASSPSTGSLYEQYF
J: TRBJ2-5; D: .; size: .; V: TRBV19; DNA: TGTGCCAGTAAGGAGGACTCGAGAGAGACCCAGTACTTC; CDR3: CASKEDSRETQYF
J: TRBJ2-1; D: TRBD1; size: .; V: TRBV15; DNA: TGTGCCACCAGCAGAGATCTCCGGGACAGGGGAACCAATGAGCAGTTCTTC; CDR3: CATSRDLRDRGTNEQFF
J: TRBJ2-5; D: TRBD1; size: .; V: TRBV20-1; DNA: TGCAGTGCAAAGCCCAGGGACAGGGACTCGGCCCAGTACTTC; CDR3: CSAKPRDRDSAQYF
J: TRBJ1-1; D: .; size: .; V: TRBV3-1; DNA: TGTGCCAGCAGCCAAGATCTGGCAGTGAACACTGAAGCTTTCTTT; CDR3: CASSQDLAVNTEAFF
J: TRBJ2-1; D: .; size: .; V: TRBV14; DNA: TGTGCCAGCAGCCAAGATCCCGGTGAGCAGTTCTTC; CDR3: CASSQDPGEQFF
J: TRBJ2-7; D: .; size: .; V: TRBV29-1; DNA: TGCAGCGTTGGGGGGACGGCTCCAAGCGAGCAGTACTTC; CDR3: CSVGGTAPSEQYF
J: TRBJ2-2; D: .; size: .; V: TRBV20-1; DNA: TGCAGTGCTAGAACTGGGGGAAGGACCGGGGAGCTGTTTTTT; CDR3: CSARTGGRTGELFF
J: TRBJ2-3; D: .; size: .; V: TRBV1; DNA: TGCACCAGCAGCCAAGTTGCGACAGCCGGGACCGATACGCAGTATTTT; CDR3: CTSSQVATAGTDTQYF
J: TRBJ1-5; D: .; size: .; V: TRBV30; DNA: TGTGCCTGGGCTTTGCTTAATCAGCCCCAGCATTTT; CDR3: CAWALLNQPQHF
J: TRBJ2-5; D: .; size: .; V: TRBV12-3/TRBV12-4; DNA: TGTGCCAGCAGACCAGTTGGGGGTGAGACCCAGTACTTC; CDR3: CASRPVGGETQYF
J: TRBJ2-1; D: TRBD2; size: .; V: TRBV2; DNA: TGTGCCAGCAGTGAGTTAACTAGCGTCAGTGAGCAGTTCTTC; CDR3: CASSELTSVSEQFF
J: TRBJ2-1; D: .; size: .; V: TRBV6-1; DNA: TGTGCCAGCAAAAGGGCCCAAGGTGAGCAGTTCTTC; CDR3: CASKRAQGEQFF
J: TRBJ1-2; D: .; size: .; V: TRBV12-3/TRBV12-4; DNA: TGTGCCAGCAGTTTGTGGGGTACAGGTGGCTACACCTTC; CDR3: CASSLWGTGGYTF
J: TRBJ2-1; D: TRBD1; size: once; V: TRBV5-1; DNA: TGCGCCAGCAGCTTGGTCTTTGCGGGACAGGGTTTTGGTGAGCAGTTCTTC; CDR3: CASSLVFAGQGFGEQFF
J: TRBJ2-1; D: TRBD1; size: .; V: TRBV30; DNA: TGTGCCCTCAGGGGGTTCTACAATGAGCAGTTCTTC; CDR3: CALRGFYNEQFF
J: TRBJ2-2; D: .; size: .; V: TRBV3-1; DNA: TGTGCCAGCAGCCGGACGGTCGCGAACACCGGGGAGCTGTTTTTT; CDR3: CASSRTVANTGELFF
J: TRBJ2-7; D: TRBD1; size: .; V: TRBV28; DNA: TGTGCCAGCATAGGGACAGGGGGCTACTACGAGCAGTACTTC; CDR3: CASIGTGGYYEQYF